These 14 T cell receptor beta chains were sequenced from one sample in a study of T cells in localized non-small cell lung cancer (dated by TCRdb to about 2020). Preparation of the library involved the immunoSEQ multiplex PCR assay. TCRdb carries this immuneACCESS record with in-frame sequences only. Its versions omit some clonotypes, under half of them owing to an unresolved V gene in the studies checked, with the rest unexplained. The sample table lists 45,000 to 60,000 clones, roughly 89% of them with a count of one. 5.2% of the sample is held by the ten biggest clonotypes. The sample here was peripheral blood, taken before any cancer treatment. The receptor set was obtained from a woman between 40 and 69 years old with stage I lung adenocarcinoma.

This rearrangement joins TRBV9 to TRBJ2-2; 9 nucleotides line up with TRBD1. V trimming: 5 bases; J trimming: 1 base; junction bases outside the gene matches: 3. This CDR3 has 15 residues. Germline V gene data show CDR1 as SGDLS and CDR2 as YYNGEE. CDR3 nucleotides: TGTGCCAGCAGACAGGGGGCAAGGAACACCGGGGAGCTGTTTTTT. Its protein product is CASRQGARNTGELFF.

The chain has TRBV15 and TRBJ2-1; D might be TRBD2 (7 bases). Germline V CDR1 and CDR2: LNHNV, YYDKDF (reference sequence). The CDR3 runs to 14 residues. Trimming cost V 3 bases and J 8 bases, with 14 bases left between them. CDR3 sequence (DNA): TGTGCCACCAGCAGTGGGGGGGGCCCCCATGAGCAGTTCTTC. Protein: CATSSGGGPHEQFF.

The chain couples TRBV4-3 to TRBJ2-6, with D unclear. The V end lost 2 bases, the J end lost 2 bases, and 4 bases lay between the germline ends. Germline values: CDR1 LGHNA, CDR2 YSLEER. This CDR3 is built from 14 residues. This chain's CDR3 is CASSQLAGANVLTF. The CDR3 nucleotides are TGCGCCAGCAGCCAACTGGCTGGGGCCAACGTCCTGACTTTC.

This sequence joins TRBV5-1 and TRBJ1-4, with D perhaps TRBD1 (5 bases). This CDR3 has 15 amino acids. Germline CDR1 reads SGHRS; CDR2 reads YFSETQ. The V gene lost 1 base and the J gene lost 2 bases, with 9 bases spanning the gap. The CDR3 DNA is TGCGCCAGCAGCTTGCCCGGGACTACTAATGAAAAACTGTTTTTT. This sequence encodes CASSLPGTTNEKLFF.

The chain employs TRBV28 and TRBJ2-3; the D is unclear. The CDR3 contains 13 residues. Germline V CDR1 and CDR2: MDHEN, SYDVKM. V shed 6 bases and J shed 8 bases, with 15 bases lying between them. CDR3 protein: CASSPARLGTQYF. The CDR3 DNA reads TGTGCCAGCAGCCCGGCCCGTTTAGGTACGCAGTATTTT.

The genes are TRBV5-1 and TRBJ2-7; 7 bases fit TRBD1. Germline V gene sequence: CDR1 SGHRS, CDR2 YFSETQ. V trimming: 1 base; J trimming: 3 bases; junction bases outside the gene matches: 4. The CDR3 is 14 residues long. CDR3 region: CASSLKGANYEQYF. The CDR3 DNA sequence: TGCGCCAGCAGCTTGAAGGGGGCAAACTACGAGCAGTACTTC.

This clone was observed a handful of times. This chain connects TRBV11-2 to TRBJ2-3; D may be TRBD1 or TRBD2 (6 bases each). Trimming shortened V by 5 bases and J by 3 bases, and 18 bases separated the two germline ends. The length of the CDR3 is 16 residues. Germline V gene data show CDR1 as SGHAT and CDR2 as FQNNGV. The CDR3 reads CASSVTGRSGTDTQYF. CDR3 coding DNA: TGTGCCAGCAGCGTCACAGGGAGGTCGGGGACAGATACGCAGTATTTT.

The chain employs TRBV5-6 and TRBJ1-2; weak D call: TRBD1 (6 bases). The CDR3 runs 14 residues. V was cut by 6 bases and J by 5 bases, with 17 bases left in between. Germline V gives CDR1 SGHDT, CDR2 YYEEEE. CDR3 in amino acids: CASTIQGIRYGYTF. In DNA, the CDR3 is TGTGCCAGCACCATACAGGGTATTAGGTATGGCTACACCTTC.

V gene TRBV7-2 combines with J gene TRBJ2-7; possible D gene TRBD1, 6 bases. This CDR3 region has 14 residues. The germline V gene has CDR1 SGHTA and CDR2 FQGNSA. V lost 4 bases, J lost 2 bases, and 12 bases lay in between. CDR3 in amino acids: CASSSSRQAYEQYF. In nucleotides, the CDR3 is TGTGCCAGCAGCTCCTCCCGACAGGCCTACGAGCAGTACTTC.

V is TRBV6-6 and J is TRBJ2-7; the D gene is possibly TRBD2 (6 bases). Trimming took 5 bases from V and 7 from J, leaving 18 bases between them. Germline loops: CDR1 MNHNY, CDR2 SVGAGI (reference sequence). The CDR3 extends over 14 amino acids. The CDR3 reads CASSAGGAKGEQYF. CDR3 coding DNA: TGTGCCAGCAGTGCGGGCGGGGCGAAAGGAGAGCAGTACTTC.

The chain recombines TRBV18 with TRBJ1-4; D remains ambiguous. Germline V gene data show CDR1 as KGHSH and CDR2 as LQKENI. The CDR3 contains 12 residues. The V and J ends lost 6 bases and 11 bases respectively, with 13 bases between them. CDR3 nucleotides: TGTGCCAGCTCCCGACCCCCAGACAAACTGTTTTTT. Translation: CASSRPPDKLFF.

This clone was detected once. J is TRBJ1-1 and V is TRBV2; no clear D. The length of the CDR3 is 13 residues. Germline-derived CDR1 and CDR2 are SNHLY and FYNNEI. V was shortened by 4 bases and J by 5 bases, with 11 bases between the two germline ends. The CDR3 coding sequence is TGTGCCAGCAGTGTAAAGGGTTTAACTGAAGCTTTCTTT. Translation gives CASSVKGLTEAFF.

The rearrangement links TRBV27 to TRBJ1-2, with D possibly TRBD1 on 5 matching bases. The germline gives CDR1 MNHEY, CDR2 SMNVEV (reference sequence). V was trimmed by 5 bases and J by 0 bases, leaving 10 bases between them. CDR3 length: 14 residues. The CDR3 sequence: CASSPGGANYGYTF. The CDR3 DNA sequence: TGTGCCAGCAGTCCGGGGGGGGCTAACTATGGCTACACCTTC.

The chain carries TRBV2 and TRBJ2-7, with 8 bases fitting TRBD1. Trimming cost V 2 bases and J 2 bases; bases outside gene matches: 5. Germline-derived CDR1 and CDR2 are SNHLY and FYNNEI. The CDR3 contains 15 residues. The CDR3 sequence is CASSEQGAPTYEQYF. The CDR3 DNA reads TGTGCCAGCAGTGAACAGGGGGCCCCTACCTACGAGCAGTACTTC.